This T cell receptor beta chain stems from a study of T cell responses to AZD1222 COVID-19 vaccine. Between the trimmed V and J ends, which lost 6 bases and 5 bases, there was a span of 17 bases. The CDR3 is 15 amino acids. Per germline, CDR1 MNHEY and CDR2 SVGAGI. Data came from immunoSEQ multiplex PCR; TCRdb stores just in-frame clones and leaves some out. The sample includes tens of thousands of clones, 70% to 90% of them seen just once. The chain combines TRBV6-5 with TRBJ2-1; D is possibly TRBD2 (6 bases). Sequencing was performed on peripheral blood, taken on day 0 of AZD1222 vaccination. This TCR derives from an adult in good health. The CDR3 is CASSTHGGLNNEQFF. The CDR3 DNA is TGTGCCAGCAGCACCCACGGAGGGCTGAACAATGAGCAGTTCTTC.